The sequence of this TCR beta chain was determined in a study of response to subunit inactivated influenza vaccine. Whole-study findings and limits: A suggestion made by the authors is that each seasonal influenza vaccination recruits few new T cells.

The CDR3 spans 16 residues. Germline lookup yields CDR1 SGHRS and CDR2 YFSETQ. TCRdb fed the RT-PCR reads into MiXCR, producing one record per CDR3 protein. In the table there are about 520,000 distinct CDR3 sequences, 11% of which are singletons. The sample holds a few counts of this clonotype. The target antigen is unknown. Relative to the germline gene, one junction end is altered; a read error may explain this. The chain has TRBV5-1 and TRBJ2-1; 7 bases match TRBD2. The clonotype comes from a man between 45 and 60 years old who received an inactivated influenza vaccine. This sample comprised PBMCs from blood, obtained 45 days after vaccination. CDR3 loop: CTSSAVGEGRYNEQFF. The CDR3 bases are TGCACCAGCAGCGCGGTGGGGGAGGGGAGGTACAATGAGCAGTTCTTC.